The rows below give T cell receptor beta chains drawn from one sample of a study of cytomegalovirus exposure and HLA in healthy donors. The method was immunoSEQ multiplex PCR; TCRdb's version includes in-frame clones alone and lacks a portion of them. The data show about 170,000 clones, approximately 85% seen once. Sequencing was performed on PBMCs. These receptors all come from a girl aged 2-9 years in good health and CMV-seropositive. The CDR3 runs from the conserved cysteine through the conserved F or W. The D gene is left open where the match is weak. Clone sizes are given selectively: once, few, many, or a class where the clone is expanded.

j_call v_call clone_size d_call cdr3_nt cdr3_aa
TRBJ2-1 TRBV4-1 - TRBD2 TGCGCCAGCAGCCAGGAAACCGGACTAGCGGGAGCTAACAATGAGCAGTTCTTC CASSQETGLAGANNEQFF
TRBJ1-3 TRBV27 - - TGTGCCAGCACGACCGTGGGGGGCTCTGGAAACACCATATATTTT CASTTVGGSGNTIYF
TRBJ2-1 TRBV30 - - TGTGCCTGGAGTGGAGGGCCCGGTGAGCAGTTCTTC CAWSGGPGEQFF
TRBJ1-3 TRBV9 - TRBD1 TGTGCCAGCAGCAGGACAGGGGTGGACACCATATATTTT CASSRTGVDTIYF
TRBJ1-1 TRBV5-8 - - TGTGCCAGCAGCCTAGGCGGATTGAACACTGAAGCTTTCTTT CASSLGGLNTEAFF
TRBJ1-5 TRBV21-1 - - TGTGCCAGCACCCCGGGGGGAGGCAGTTACAATCAGCCCCAGCATTTT CASTPGGGSYNQPQHF
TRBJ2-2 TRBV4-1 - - TGCGCCAGCAGCCACCCTCCCCGGGATAGCGCGAACACCGGGGAGCTGTTTTTT CASSHPPRDSANTGELFF
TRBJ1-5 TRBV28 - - TGTGCCAGCAGTTTAACAGGGAGGGGGAATCAGCCCCAGCATTTT CASSLTGRGNQPQHF
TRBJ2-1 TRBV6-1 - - TGTGCCAGCAGTGCAATCGGCTACAATGAGCAGTTCTTC CASSAIGYNEQFF
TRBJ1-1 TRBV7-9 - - TGTGCCAGCAGCTCCCGGTTAGGGGGCACTGAAGCTTTCTTT CASSSRLGGTEAFF
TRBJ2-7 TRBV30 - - TGTGCCTGGAGTGGGGGCACCTCTACCTACGAGCAGTACTTC CAWSGGTSTYEQYF
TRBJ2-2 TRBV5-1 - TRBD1 TGCGCCAGCCGGGGACAGGGGGTTTTCGGGGAGCTGTTTTTT CASRGQGVFGELFF
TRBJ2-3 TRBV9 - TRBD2 TGTGCCAGCAGCGTAGATTCGGCTAGCGGGATTTCAGATACGCAGTATTTT CASSVDSASGISDTQYF
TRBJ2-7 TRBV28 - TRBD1 TGTGCCAGCAGTTTATGGGGACAGGAGTCCTTTTACGAGCAGTACTTC CASSLWGQESFYEQYF
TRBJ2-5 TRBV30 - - TGTGCCCACCAGGGAGGCGGGGGCGAGACCCAGTACTTC CAHQGGGGETQYF
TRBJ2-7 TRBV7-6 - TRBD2 TGTGCCAGCAGCTTCGGCGGGGGGGGCTACGAGCAGTACTTC CASSFGGGGYEQYF
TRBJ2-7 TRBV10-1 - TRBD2 TGCGCCAGCAGTGCGAGCGGGAGAAACGAGCAGTACTTC CASSASGRNEQYF
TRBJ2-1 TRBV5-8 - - TGTGCCAGCAGCCGGGGGACCCACTACAATGAGCAGTTCTTC CASSRGTHYNEQFF
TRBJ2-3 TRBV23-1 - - TGCGCCAGCCCTGGGTCCTACGACTCCACAGATACGCAGTATTTT CASPGSYDSTDTQYF
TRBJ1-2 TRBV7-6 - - TGTGCCAGCAGCTTAGCAGGTCGGGCAGGGGCGGCCTATGGCTACACCTTC CASSLAGRAGAAYGYTF
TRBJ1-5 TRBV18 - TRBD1 TGTGCCAGCTCACCCAGCGGACAGGGCCTCAATCAGCCCCAGCATTTT CASSPSGQGLNQPQHF
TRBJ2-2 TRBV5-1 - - TGCGCCAGCAGCTTGGCGGGGTCGAACACCGGGGAGCTGTTTTTT CASSLAGSNTGELFF
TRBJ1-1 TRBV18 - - TGTGCCAGCTCACCACCGATCAGATACACTGAAGCTTTCTTT CASSPPIRYTEAFF
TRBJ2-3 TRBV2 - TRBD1 TGTGCCACTTCCTCCTCTTCCCGGGGGACAGGGGCAAATACGCAGTATTTT CATSSSSRGTGANTQYF
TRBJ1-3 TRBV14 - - TGTGCCAGCAATCAACGGGGGGCTGGAAACACCATATATTTT CASNQRGAGNTIYF
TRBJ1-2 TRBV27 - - TGTGCCAGCAGTTTAAGTTCCGGGGGTGGCTACACCTTC CASSLSSGGGYTF
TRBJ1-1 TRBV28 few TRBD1 TGTGCCAGCAGTACGATAACAGGGGGATTTGGTTTCTTT CASSTITGGFGFF
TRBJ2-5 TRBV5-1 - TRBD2 TGCGCCAGCAGCTCGACTAGCGGGAGAGGGGCCCAGTACTTC CASSSTSGRGAQYF
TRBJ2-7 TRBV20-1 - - TGCAGTGCTAGTAAGGGGTACGAGCAGTACTTC CSASKGYEQYF
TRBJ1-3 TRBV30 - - TGTGCCTGGAGTGTACAGGTCTCTGGAAACACCATATATTTT CAWSVQVSGNTIYF
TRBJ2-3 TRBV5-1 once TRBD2 TGCGCCAGCAGCTTGTTCGGCAGACCCGGGAGGACAGATACGCAGTATTTT CASSLFGRPGRTDTQYF
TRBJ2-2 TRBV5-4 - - TGTGCCAGCAGCTTGGACTCCACTAGGGAGCTGTTTTTT CASSLDSTRELFF
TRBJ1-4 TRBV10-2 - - TGCGCCAGCCGATCTCAGGGGTATAATGAAAAACTGTTTTTT CASRSQGYNEKLFF
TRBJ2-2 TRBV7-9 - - TGTGCCAGCAGCCCCCCGCGTGGGGCGCAGGCCGGGGAGCTGTTTTTT CASSPPRGAQAGELFF
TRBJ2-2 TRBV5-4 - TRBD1 TGTGCCAGCAGCTTGGTGGGACAGGGCACCGGGGAGCTGTTTTTT CASSLVGQGTGELFF
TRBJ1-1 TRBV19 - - TGTGCCAGTAGCCACCTGGGGGGAGTGGTCACTGAAGCTTTCTTT CASSHLGGVVTEAFF
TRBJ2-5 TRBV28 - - TGTGCCAGCAGTTTTCAGGGAGGAGGAGAGACCCAGTACTTC CASSFQGGGETQYF
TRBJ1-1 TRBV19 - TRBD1 TGTGTCAGTAGTACCCGGACAGGGAACACTGAAGCTTTCTTT CVSSTRTGNTEAFF
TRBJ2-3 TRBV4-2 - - TGTGCCAGCCGTCCCCTCGGGAGCGACACAGATACGCAGTATTTT CASRPLGSDTDTQYF
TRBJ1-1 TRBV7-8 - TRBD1 TGTGCCAGCAGCTTACGGGACAGCCCATACACTGAAGCTTTCTTT CASSLRDSPYTEAFF
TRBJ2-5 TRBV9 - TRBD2 TGTGCCAGCAGCGTGGGGACTAGCGGGAGCGGGAAGACCCAGTACTTC CASSVGTSGSGKTQYF
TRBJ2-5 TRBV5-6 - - TGTGCCAGCAGCTTGAGGGGTGTGGAGACCCAGTACTTC CASSLRGVETQYF
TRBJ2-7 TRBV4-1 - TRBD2 TGCGCCAGCAGCCACAAGACTAGCGCGCGCTACGAGCAGTACTTC CASSHKTSARYEQYF
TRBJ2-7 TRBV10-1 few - TGCGCCAGCAGGCCCGGAGGCTACGAGCAGTACTTC CASRPGGYEQYF
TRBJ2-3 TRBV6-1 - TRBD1 TGTGCCAGCAGCGCTCACCCAGGGGGCGCAGATACGCAGTATTTT CASSAHPGGADTQYF
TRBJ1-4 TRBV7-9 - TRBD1 TGTGCCAGCAGCTCCCCATACAGGGGGGGAGGCGAAAAACTGTTTTTT CASSSPYRGGGEKLFF
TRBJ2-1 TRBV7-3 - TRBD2 TGTGCCAGCAGCCTCTCAAGGACTAGCGACTACAATGAGCAGTTCTTC CASSLSRTSDYNEQFF
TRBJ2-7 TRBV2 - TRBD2 TGTGCCAGCAGAGAGAGGACTAGCGCGATTTCCTACGAGCAGTACTTC CASRERTSAISYEQYF
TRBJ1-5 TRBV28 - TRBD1 TGTGCCAGCAGTCAGGACAGGGATAGCAATCAGCCCCAGCATTTT CASSQDRDSNQPQHF
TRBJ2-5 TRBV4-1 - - TGCGCCAGCAGCTTCCAACAGGGACGGAAAAAGACCCAGTACTTC CASSFQQGRKKTQYF